This T cell receptor (beta chain) was identified in a study of T cells in Graves' hyperthyroidism and ophthalmopathy. Amplified TCR beta CDR3 regions came from RNA transcripts. TCR CDR3 regions were first amplified by RT-PCR with HTBI primers. Each CDR3 protein is one row after TCRdb ran MiXCR on the multiplex PCR reads. This table holds hundreds of thousands of distinct CDR3 sequences, about 15% found once. This clonotype was seen repeatedly, ten times or more. Its antigen is currently unknown. With duration under 3 months, ophthalmopathy was active: Clinical Activity Score at least 3, NOSPECS at least 4. The study's findings and limits: Stable hyperthyroidism and ophthalmopathy were separated using 13 V-J signatures. Most thyroid clonotypes expanded above 0.001 were also detected in blood.

CDR3 length: 14 residues. The V end was cut by 3 bases, the J end by 4 bases, with 12 bases between. CDR1 and CDR2 from the germline V gene are KGHSH and LQKENI. The origin of this receptor is a young woman with Graves' ophthalmopathy. V is TRBV18 and J is TRBJ1-1; D is perhaps TRBD1 (6 bases). Sequenced input: blood. CDR3 residues: CASSPRTDLTEAFF. CDR3 bases: TGTGCCAGCTCACCTAGGACAGACCTCACTGAAGCTTTCTTT.